Below, 13 T cell receptor beta chains from the same sample are listed, as sequenced in a study of cytomegalovirus exposure and HLA in healthy donors. Profiled with immunoSEQ multiplex PCR; TCRdb holds only in-frame clones, not every one. The sample has nearly 80,000 clones, 93% seen once. Input material: PBMCs. The receptors originated from a young woman in good health and CMV-seronegative.

The rearrangement joins TRBV7-9 to TRBJ2-1, with no clear D. The germline V gene has CDR1 SEHNR and CDR2 FQNEAQ (reference sequence). The germline V and J ends were trimmed by 8 bases and 7 bases, with 9 bases remaining between them. The CDR3 runs to 11 residues. The CDR3 DNA follows: TGTGCCAGCGCCGCCGGGAATGAGCAGTTCTTC. It is translated as CASAAGNEQFF.

V is TRBV6-1 and J is TRBJ1-1, with D perhaps matching TRBD1 (5 bases). The CDR3 length is 13 residues. V was clipped by 4 bases and J by 4 bases, with 10 bases between them. Germline values: CDR1 MNHNS, CDR2 SASEGT. The CDR3 DNA reads TGTGCCAGCAGTGTAGAAGGGGCCACTGAAGCTTTCTTT. Its translation: CASSVEGATEAFF.

This sequence joins TRBV7-9 and TRBJ2-3; D is ambiguous. The CDR3 loop spans 13 amino acids. Per germline, CDR1 SEHNR and CDR2 FQNEAQ (reference sequence). The germline V and J ends were trimmed by 2 bases and 1 base, with 4 bases remaining between them. DNA for the CDR3: TGTGCCAGCAGCTTACAGGGCACAGATACGCAGTATTTT. Protein product: CASSLQGTDTQYF.

This chain uses TRBV7-9 with TRBJ1-1; D call uncertain. From germline, CDR1 is SEHNR and CDR2 FQNEAQ (reference sequence). Trimming cost V 5 bases and J 2 bases, with 9 bases left between them. The CDR3 consists of 13 residues. The DNA for the CDR3 is TGTGCCAGCAGCGTAGGTCGTAACACTGAAGCTTTCTTT. It encodes CASSVGRNTEAFF.

The rearrangement uses TRBV16 and TRBJ2-5, with unresolved D. Looked up from germline, CDR1 is KGHSY and CDR2 is FQNENV. Trimming removed 0 bases from V and 1 base from J, with 12 bases in between. The CDR3 totals 16 residues. CDR3 sequence reads: CASSQSAEFFQETQYF. In DNA form, the CDR3 reads TGTGCCAGCAGCCAATCGGCGGAGTTTTTCCAAGAGACCCAGTACTTC.

The chain couples TRBV4-3 to TRBJ1-2; possibly TRBD1 for D (5 bases). The CDR3 sequence is 15 residues long. The germline gives CDR1 LGHNA, CDR2 YSLEER. Trimming left V 0 bases short and J 5 bases short, with 13 bases between. CDR3 sequence reads: CASSQEGRDWYGYTF. The CDR3 DNA reads as TGCGCCAGCAGCCAAGAGGGGAGGGACTGGTATGGCTACACCTTC.

The rearrangement links TRBV9 to TRBJ2-1; 8 bases match TRBD2. V was pared by 4 bases and J by 9 bases, with 12 bases of the junction left unmatched. This CDR3 has 15 residues. CDR1 is SGDLS and CDR2 is YYNGEE in the germline V gene. This CDR3 reads CASSLRTSSSGEQFF. The CDR3 region has the DNA TGTGCCAGCAGCCTCCGGACTAGCTCATCCGGTGAGCAGTTCTTC. The full variable domain, its missing parts supplied by reference TRBV9 and TRBJ2-1, is DSGVTQTPKHLITATGQRVTLRCSPRSGDLSVYWYQQSLDQGLQFLIQYYNGEERAKGNILERFSAQQFPDLHSELNLSSLELGDSALYFCASSLRTSSSGEQFFGPGTRLTVL.

The rearrangement joins TRBV4-3 to TRBJ2-1, with no clear D. The CDR3 has 15 amino acids. Germline V CDR1 and CDR2: LGHNA, YSLEER. V was shortened by 1 base and J by 1 base, with 8 bases between the two germline ends. The CDR3 loop reads CASSQAQRSYNEQFF. The CDR3 DNA is TGCGCCAGCAGCCAAGCCCAGAGGTCCTACAATGAGCAGTTCTTC.

V is TRBV11-2 and J is TRBJ2-1, with TRBD2 identical over 16 bases. V trimming: 5 bases; J trimming: 4 bases; junction bases outside the gene matches: 8. Per the germline V gene, CDR1 is SGHAT and CDR2 is FQNNGV. This CDR3 has 18 amino acids. The CDR3 nucleotides read TGTGCCAGCAGCACAACCGGGACTAGCGGGAGGGATTACAATGAGCAGTTCTTC. Protein: CASSTTGTSGRDYNEQFF.

The rearrangement uses TRBV11-1 and TRBJ2-1; tentative D call: TRBD2 (5 bases). CDR3 length: 13 residues. Germline values: CDR1 SGHAT, CDR2 FQDESV (reference sequence). V was clipped by 6 bases and J by 14 bases, with 20 bases between them. CDR3 bases: TGTGCCAGCAGACGTGGACCCCTCGAAGCGGAGTTCTTC. Translating gives CASRRGPLEAEFF. Together with reference TRBV11-1 and TRBJ2-1, the CDR3 gives the full variable domain: EAEVAQSPRYKITEKSQAVAFWCDPISGHATLYWYRQILGQGPELLVQFQDESVVDDSQLPKDRFSAERLKGVDSTLKIQPAELGDSAMYLCASRRGPLEAEFFGPGTRLTVL.

V gene TRBV9 combines with J gene TRBJ2-2, with TRBD2 matching 14 bases. Germline lookup yields CDR1 SGDLS and CDR2 YYNGEE. V gave up 4 bases and J gave up 7 bases; unmatched junction bases: 9. The CDR3 loop spans 17 amino acids. This CDR3 is CASSTRLAGGPVGELFF. CDR3 nucleotides: TGTGCCAGCAGCACCCGACTAGCGGGGGGGCCGGTCGGGGAGCTGTTTTTT.

The chain has TRBV4-1 and TRBJ2-1; the match to TRBD2 covers 13 bases. The V and J ends lost 2 bases and 4 bases, in that order; junction bases with no gene match: 8. CDR3 length: 18 amino acids. The germline V gene encodes CDR1 MGHRA and CDR2 YSYEKL. In nucleotides, the CDR3 is TGCGCCAGCAGCCAACAACTAGCGGGGGGGGCTAATTACAATGAGCAGTTCTTC. Residues: CASSQQLAGGANYNEQFF.

CDR3 DNA sequence: TGCGCCAGCAGCTTGTTGGGGAGCTGGGACGAGCAGTACTTC. Translated, it gives CASSLLGSWDEQYF. The chain combines TRBV5-1 with TRBJ2-7; TRBD2 might be the D (5 bases). The CDR3 has 14 amino acids. CDR1 SGHRS and CDR2 YFSETQ come from the germline V gene. The V end was cut by 1 base, the J end by 5 bases, with 13 bases between.